The 32 T cell receptor beta chains presented below share a single source sample, sequenced in a study of T cell changes during pregnancy in multiple sclerosis. Sequencing used immunoSEQ multiplex PCR; TCRdb keeps in-frame clones, though not all of them. The table has roughly 93,000 clones, approximately 89% seen once. Sequenced material: peripheral blood, taken in the first trimester of pregnancy. The receptors stem from a female donor in good health, enrolled as a control in a pregnancy study.

V is TRBV6-1 and J is TRBJ1-3; D is ambiguous. The CDR3 is 13 residues long. The V end was cut by 8 bases, the J end by 0 bases, with 8 bases between. From germline, CDR1 is MNHNS and CDR2 SASEGT. The CDR3 DNA is TGTGCCAGCGGCGGGATCTCTGGAAACACCATATATTTT. This gives the protein CASGGISGNTIYF.

This chain joins TRBV9 and TRBJ2-2; D gene unclear. The germline V gene encodes CDR1 SGDLS and CDR2 YYNGEE. Deletions cut 3 bases from V and 1 base from J, with 4 bases between. This CDR3 comprises 13 residues. DNA of the CDR3: TGTGCCAGCAGCGCCTTGAACACCGGGGAGCTGTTTTTT. Translation gives CASSALNTGELFF.

The chain is built from TRBV2 and TRBJ2-2; weak D call: TRBD1 (6 bases). In germline, CDR1 is SNHLY, CDR2 FYNNEI. The length of the CDR3 is 13 residues. V lost 6 bases, J lost 3 bases, and 8 bases lay in between. The CDR3 is CASRQGYTGELFF. The CDR3 bases are TGTGCCAGCAGACAGGGATACACCGGGGAGCTGTTTTTT.

A single count supports this clone. The rearrangement uses TRBV19 and TRBJ1-3; 7 positions agree with TRBD1. This CDR3 region has 12 residues. J gave up 9 bases and V 9 bases, and 8 bases lay outside the gene matches. Germline CDR1 is LNHDA and CDR2 is SQIVND (reference sequence). The CDR3 sequence is CASLSQGGTIYF. The CDR3 coding sequence is TGTGCCAGCCTTTCGCAGGGGGGCACCATATATTTT.

The V gene is TRBV7-2, the J gene TRBJ1-2, with no clear D. The CDR3 is made up of 19 amino acids. V was pared by 5 bases and J by 1 base, with 26 bases between. In germline, CDR1 is SGHTA, CDR2 FQGNSA. The CDR3 protein is CASSPPRGGAHHFNYGYTF. DNA of the CDR3: TGTGCCAGCAGCCCCCCACGCGGTGGAGCGCACCATTTTAACTATGGCTACACCTTC.

In DNA, the CDR3 is TGTGCCAGCAGTCCCAGCGGGGGCTACAATGAGCAGTTCTTC. This encodes CASSPSGGYNEQFF. V usage is TRBV7-2 and J usage is TRBJ2-1; 8 bases are shared with TRBD2. In germline, CDR1 is SGHTA, CDR2 FQGNSA. The CDR3 runs 14 residues. The V segment lost 6 bases and the J segment 3 bases; nucleotides outside the gene matches: 4.

This chain uses TRBV7-2 with TRBJ1-1; unclear D gene. Germline-derived CDR1 and CDR2 are SGHTA and FQGNSA. Trimming pared 7 bases from V and 4 bases from J, leaving 16 bases between. The CDR3 has 14 residues. CDR3 amino acids: CASIADGEGTEAFF. The CDR3 DNA reads as TGTGCCAGCATCGCCGACGGGGAGGGCACTGAAGCTTTCTTT.

The DNA of the CDR3 is TGTGCCAGTAGTTGGGGACAGGGTGGCGAGCAGTACTTC. This sequence encodes CASSWGQGGEQYF. The rearrangement joins TRBV19 to TRBJ2-7, with 9 bases fitting TRBD1. V gave up 5 bases and J gave up 6 bases; unmatched junction bases: 5. Germline V gene data show CDR1 as LNHDA and CDR2 as SQIVND (reference sequence). The CDR3 consists of 13 residues.

On this clone itself: Other DNA variants within this sample encode the same CDR3. The CDR3 is CASSLSGGNQPQHF. In nucleotides, the CDR3 is TGTGCCAGCAGCTTGTCAGGGGGCAATCAGCCCCAGCATTTT. This sequence joins TRBV7-2 and TRBJ1-5; a possible D gene is TRBD1 (6 bases). V lost 3 bases and J lost 2, with 8 bases in between. This CDR3 contains 14 residues. The V gene's germline CDR1 is SGHTA and CDR2 FQGNSA.

This chain uses TRBV4-3 with TRBJ1-2; TRBD1 is a possible D gene (5 bases). The CDR3 contains 17 residues. CDR1 and CDR2 (germline): LGHNA, YSLEER. Trimming cost V 0 bases and J 0 bases, with 14 bases left between them. The CDR3 DNA sequence: TGCGCCAGCAGCCAAGACCCGGGCGGGGCTCCTAACTATGGCTACACCTTC. Encoded protein: CASSQDPGGAPNYGYTF.

The chain joins TRBV15 to TRBJ1-1; D may be TRBD1 (5 bases). The length of the CDR3 is 16 residues. Germline V gene sequence: CDR1 LNHNV, CDR2 YYDKDF (reference sequence). V lost 3 bases, J lost 1 base, and 15 bases lay in between. CDR3 region: CATSSYRDSGNTEAFF. CDR3 in DNA: TGTGCCACCAGCAGTTATCGGGACTCAGGGAACACTGAAGCTTTCTTT.

The chain is built from TRBV28 and TRBJ1-3; D is possibly TRBD1 (5 bases). This CDR3 region has 14 residues. Germline V gene data show CDR1 as MDHEN and CDR2 as SYDVKM. Trimming removed 3 bases from V and 3 bases from J, with 9 bases in between. DNA for the CDR3: TGTGCCAGCAGTTTGGGGCGTCGTGGAAACACCATATATTTT. The encoded protein is CASSLGRRGNTIYF.

This chain joins TRBV4-3 and TRBJ2-1; D is possibly TRBD2 (5 bases). Germline CDR1 and CDR2: LGHNA and YSLEER. The V and J ends lost 1 base and 4 bases respectively, with 5 bases between them. CDR3 length: 13 amino acids. Written as DNA, the CDR3 is TGCGCCAGCAGCCAAGGAGGGTACAATGAGCAGTTCTTC. Its translation is CASSQGGYNEQFF.

The chain recombines TRBV27 with TRBJ1-4; D is perhaps TRBD1 (6 bases). This CDR3 spans 16 amino acids. Trimming removed 0 bases from V and 1 base from J, with 9 bases in between. CDR1 is MNHEY, CDR2 SMNVEV, per germline (reference sequence). The CDR3 region has the DNA TGTGCCAGCAGTTTATCCCCGGGACAAACTAATGAAAAACTGTTTTTT. Protein: CASSLSPGQTNEKLFF. The full variable domain, with the rest looked up from reference TRBV27 and TRBJ1-4, is EAQVTQNPRYLITVTGKKLTVTCSQNMNHEYMSWYRQDPGLGLRQIYYSMNVEVTDKGDVPEGYKVSRKEKRNFPLILESPSPNQTSLYFCASSLSPGQTNEKLFFGSGTQLSVL.

The chain combines TRBV4-3 with TRBJ2-3, with D perhaps matching TRBD2 (5 bases). V was shortened by 4 bases and J by 4 bases, with 18 bases between the two germline ends. The CDR3 consists of 16 residues. The germline gives CDR1 LGHNA, CDR2 YSLEER. This CDR3 is CASSRLGGSPADTQYF. In DNA, the CDR3 is TGCGCCAGCAGCCGCCTTGGCGGGTCCCCCGCAGATACGCAGTATTTT.

V and J are TRBV7-6 and TRBJ2-1, with 8 bases fitting TRBD2. CDR1 and CDR2 from the germline V gene are SGHVS and FNYEAQ. J was trimmed by 5 bases and V by 1 base; bases with no gene match: 4. This CDR3 has 15 amino acids. CDR3 DNA sequence: TGTGCCAGCAGCTTAGGCGGGGGGCTGGACAATGAGCAGTTCTTC. It encodes CASSLGGGLDNEQFF.

CDR3 DNA sequence: TGTGCCAGCAGCGCAAAGACTCTGCCGGGGGAGCAGTTCTTC. The encoded protein is CASSAKTLPGEQFF. This chain links TRBV5-5 with TRBJ2-1; D might be TRBD2 (5 bases). Between the trimmed V and J ends, which lost 4 bases and 10 bases, there was a span of 18 bases. The CDR3 runs 14 residues. Germline V gives CDR1 SGHKS, CDR2 YYEKEE (reference sequence).

This clone has only one observation. The CDR3 reads CASSSATGGLSDTQYF. In nucleotides, the CDR3 is TGTGCCAGCAGCTCGGCGACAGGGGGCCTATCAGATACGCAGTATTTT. The J gene is TRBJ2-3, the V gene TRBV5-6; 10 positions match TRBD1. Germline lookup yields CDR1 SGHDT and CDR2 YYEEEE. Trimming removed 3 bases from V and 4 bases from J; junction bases left unmatched: 8. The CDR3 covers 16 residues.

The chain employs TRBV7-3 and TRBJ2-1, with 10 nucleotides matching TRBD2. Germline CDR1 SGHTA, CDR2 FQGTGA. The CDR3 consists of 21 residues. V gave up 5 bases and J gave up 0 bases; unmatched junction bases: 19. DNA of the CDR3: TGTGCCAGCAGCCCCTCGGGTGGCGCTAGCGGGGGCCCAAGCTCCTACAATGAGCAGTTCTTC. Its translation: CASSPSGGASGGPSSYNEQFF.

This chain joins TRBV6-5 and TRBJ1-2, with TRBD1 identical over 8 bases. J was trimmed by 3 bases and V by 4 bases; bases with no gene match: 7. The germline gives CDR1 MNHEY, CDR2 SVGAGI. The CDR3 length is 15 residues. Here the CDR3 reads CASSLQGQAYYGYTF. CDR3 DNA: TGTGCCAGCAGTTTACAGGGACAGGCCTACTATGGCTACACCTTC.

This chain uses TRBV6-5 with TRBJ1-2, with D unclear. V lost 7 bases to trimming and J lost 1 base, with 13 bases between them. The CDR3 is 14 residues long. From germline, CDR1 is MNHEY and CDR2 SVGAGI. The CDR3 DNA follows: TGTGCCAGCATGTTCCCCGGCGGTAACTATGGCTACACCTTC. It codes for CASMFPGGNYGYTF.

V and J are TRBV9 and TRBJ1-1; maybe TRBD1 (6 bases). Germline V gives CDR1 SGDLS, CDR2 YYNGEE. V lost 4 bases and J lost 6, with 19 bases in between. This CDR3 has 15 amino acids. In nucleotides, the CDR3 is TGTGCCAGCAGCTCACGGGACATCCCCGGGGCTGAAGCTTTCTTT. It yields the protein CASSSRDIPGAEAFF.

The J gene is TRBJ1-1, the V gene TRBV6-6, with a possible D match to TRBD1 (6 bases). The V end lost 7 bases, the J end lost 6 bases, and 9 bases lay between the germline ends. Germline V gene data show CDR1 as MNHNY and CDR2 as SVGAGI (reference sequence). The CDR3 has 11 residues. CDR3 DNA: TGTGCCAGCAATCCAGGGGCTGAAGCTTTCTTT. This sequence encodes CASNPGAEAFF.

The CDR3 bases are TGCGCCAGCAGCCAAGTATGGGGGGGCGTTATGGAGCATTCACCCCTCCACTTT. It is translated as CASSQVWGGVMEHSPLHF. The gene calls are TRBV4-3 and TRBJ1-6; a weak D match, TRBD1 (6 bases). CDR3 length: 18 amino acids. The V end lost 1 base, the J end lost 8 bases, and 21 bases lay between the germline ends. Germline V gene sequence: CDR1 LGHNA, CDR2 YSLEER.

The chain recombines TRBV10-2 with TRBJ1-1; no clear D gene. This CDR3 comprises 13 residues. V shed 8 bases and J shed 1 base, with 11 bases lying between them. Germline assignment: CDR1 WSHSY and CDR2 SAAADI. The CDR3 region is CASHRNSNTEAFF. The CDR3 nucleotides read TGCGCCAGCCACAGAAACTCGAACACTGAAGCTTTCTTT.

The genes are TRBV19 and TRBJ1-5, with 7 bases lining up with TRBD1. Germline V gene sequence: CDR1 LNHDA, CDR2 SQIVND (reference sequence). There are 18 residues in the CDR3. V shed 3 bases and J 4 bases; nucleotides not matched to a gene: 15. In DNA form, the CDR3 reads TGTGCCAGTAGTATGTCCCCGAGACAGGGTCGGAGGAATCAGCCCCAGCATTTT. Amino acid sequence: CASSMSPRQGRRNQPQHF.

In the case of this clone: Germline is not matched at one junction end, which may reflect a read error. J is TRBJ2-7 and V is TRBV13; maybe TRBD2 (6 bases). The germline gives CDR1 PRHDT, CDR2 FYEKMQ (reference sequence). The CDR3 has 14 residues. This chain's CDR3 is CASRSLGGPYGQYF. The CDR3 bases are TGTGCCAGCAGGAGCCTGGGGGGTCCCTACGGGCAGTACTTC.

The chain joins TRBV7-8 to TRBJ1-4; unclear D gene. The CDR3 is 15 amino acids. CDR1 SGHVS and CDR2 FQNEAQ come from the germline V gene. V was shortened by 1 base and J by 7 bases, with 13 bases between the two germline ends. As DNA, the CDR3 is TGTGCCAGCAGCTTAGATCTGGGGAGGGTTGAAAAACTGTTTTTT. Encoded protein: CASSLDLGRVEKLFF.

This clone was counted once. V and J are TRBV10-3 and TRBJ1-2, with D tentatively TRBD1 (5 bases). Trimming stripped 3 bases from V and 4 bases from J, with 15 bases between. The germline CDR1 and CDR2 sequences are ENHRY and SYGVKD. The CDR3 is made up of 15 amino acids. The CDR3 reads CAISDGAPLGYGYTF. As DNA, the CDR3 is TGTGCCATCAGTGATGGGGCACCCCTCGGCTATGGCTACACCTTC.

The chain has TRBV4-1 and TRBJ2-4; the match to TRBD1 covers 8 bases. CDR1 is MGHRA, CDR2 YSYEKL, per germline. With 0 bases clipped from V and 0 bases from J, the junction kept 10 bases outside the gene matches. The CDR3 is made up of 19 amino acids. CDR3 amino acids: CASSQERSGGKLAKNIQYF. CDR3 nucleotide sequence: TGCGCCAGCAGCCAAGAGCGGTCAGGGGGCAAACTAGCCAAAAACATTCAGTACTTC.

This rearrangement joins TRBV7-9 to TRBJ1-2; tentative D call: TRBD1 (6 bases). This CDR3 region has 16 residues. Germline V gene data show CDR1 as SEHNR and CDR2 as FQNEAQ (reference sequence). Trimming shortened V by 0 bases and J by 0 bases, and 11 bases separated the two germline ends. The DNA of the CDR3 is TGTGCCAGCAGCTTAGCCGGGACAAAGGCTAACTATGGCTACACCTTC. Protein sequence: CASSLAGTKANYGYTF.

The genes are TRBV11-3 and TRBJ1-1, with TRBD1 identical over 7 bases. Trimming took 5 bases from V and 7 from J; bases not matched to a gene: 7. The CDR3 has 13 residues. Germline CDR1 and CDR2: SGHNT and YENEEA. CDR3 amino acids: CASSLGRGFEAFF. The CDR3 region has the DNA TGTGCCAGCAGCCTCGGCAGGGGGTTTGAAGCTTTCTTT.